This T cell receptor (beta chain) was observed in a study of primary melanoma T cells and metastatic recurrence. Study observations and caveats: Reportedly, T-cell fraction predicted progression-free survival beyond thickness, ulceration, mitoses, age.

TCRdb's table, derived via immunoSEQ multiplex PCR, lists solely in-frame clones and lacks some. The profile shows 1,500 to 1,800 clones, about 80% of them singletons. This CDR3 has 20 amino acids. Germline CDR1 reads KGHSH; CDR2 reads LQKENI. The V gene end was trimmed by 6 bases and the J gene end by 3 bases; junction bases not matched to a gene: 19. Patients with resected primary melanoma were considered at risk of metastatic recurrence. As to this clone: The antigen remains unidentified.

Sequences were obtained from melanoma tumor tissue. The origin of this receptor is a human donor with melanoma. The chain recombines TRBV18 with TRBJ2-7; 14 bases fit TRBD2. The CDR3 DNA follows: TGTGCCAGCTCCCCCTACCCGGGACAGGGGACTAGCGGGAGTATCTACGAGCAGTACTTC. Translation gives CASSPYPGQGTSGSIYEQYF.